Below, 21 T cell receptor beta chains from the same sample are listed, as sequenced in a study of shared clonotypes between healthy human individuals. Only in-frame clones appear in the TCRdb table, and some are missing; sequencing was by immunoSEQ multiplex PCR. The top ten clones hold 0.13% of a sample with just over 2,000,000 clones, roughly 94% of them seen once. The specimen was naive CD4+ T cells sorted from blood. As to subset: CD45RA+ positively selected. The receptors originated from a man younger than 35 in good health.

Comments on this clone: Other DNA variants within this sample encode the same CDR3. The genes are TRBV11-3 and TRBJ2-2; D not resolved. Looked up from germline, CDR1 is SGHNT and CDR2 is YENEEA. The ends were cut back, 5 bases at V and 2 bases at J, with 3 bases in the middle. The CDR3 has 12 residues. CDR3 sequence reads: CASSPNTGELFF. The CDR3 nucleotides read TGTGCCAGCAGCCCTAACACCGGGGAGCTGTTTTTT. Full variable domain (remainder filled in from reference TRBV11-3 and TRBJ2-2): EAGVVQSPRYKIIEKKQPVAFWCNPISGHNTLYWYLQNLGQGPELLIRYENEEAVDDSQLPKDRFSAERLKGVDSTLKIQPAELGDSAVYLCASSPNTGELFFGEGSRLTVL.

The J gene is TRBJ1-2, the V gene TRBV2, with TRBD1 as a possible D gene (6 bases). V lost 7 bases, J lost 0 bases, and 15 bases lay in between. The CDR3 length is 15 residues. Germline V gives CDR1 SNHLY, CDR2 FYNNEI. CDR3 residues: CASIQQGPANYGYTF. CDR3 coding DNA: TGTGCCAGCATCCAACAGGGACCCGCTAACTATGGCTACACCTTC.

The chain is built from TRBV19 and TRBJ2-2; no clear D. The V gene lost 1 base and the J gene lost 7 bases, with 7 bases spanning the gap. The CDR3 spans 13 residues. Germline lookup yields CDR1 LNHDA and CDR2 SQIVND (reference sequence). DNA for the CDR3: TGTGCCAGTAGTATAGGCGTTAACGGGGAGCTGTTTTTT. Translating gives CASSIGVNGELFF.

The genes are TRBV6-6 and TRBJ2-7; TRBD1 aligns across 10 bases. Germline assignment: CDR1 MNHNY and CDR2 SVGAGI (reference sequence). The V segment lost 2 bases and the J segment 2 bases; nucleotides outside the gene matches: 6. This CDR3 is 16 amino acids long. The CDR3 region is CASSYPSGTGAYEQYF. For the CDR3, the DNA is TGTGCCAGCAGTTACCCGTCCGGGACAGGGGCCTACGAGCAGTACTTC.

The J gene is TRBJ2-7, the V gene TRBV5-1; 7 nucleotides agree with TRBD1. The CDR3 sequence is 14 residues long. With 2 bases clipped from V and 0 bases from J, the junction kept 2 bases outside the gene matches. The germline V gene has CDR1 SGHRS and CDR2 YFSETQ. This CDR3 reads CASSFRQGSYEQYF. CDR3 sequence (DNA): TGCGCCAGCAGCTTCAGACAGGGCTCCTACGAGCAGTACTTC.

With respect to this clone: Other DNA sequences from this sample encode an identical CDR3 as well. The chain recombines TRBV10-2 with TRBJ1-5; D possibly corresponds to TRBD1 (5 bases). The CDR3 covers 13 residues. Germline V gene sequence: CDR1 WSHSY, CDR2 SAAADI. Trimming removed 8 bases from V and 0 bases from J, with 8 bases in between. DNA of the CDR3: TGCGCCAGCTCCACAGGTAGCAATCAGCCCCAGCATTTT. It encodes CASSTGSNQPQHF.

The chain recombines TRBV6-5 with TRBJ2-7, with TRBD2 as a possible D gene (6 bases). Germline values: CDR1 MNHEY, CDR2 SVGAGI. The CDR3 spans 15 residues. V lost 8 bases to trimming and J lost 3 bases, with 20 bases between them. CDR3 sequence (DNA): TGTGCCAGCTCTGGGAATACGCGGGGAAACTACGAGCAGTACTTC. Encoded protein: CASSGNTRGNYEQYF.

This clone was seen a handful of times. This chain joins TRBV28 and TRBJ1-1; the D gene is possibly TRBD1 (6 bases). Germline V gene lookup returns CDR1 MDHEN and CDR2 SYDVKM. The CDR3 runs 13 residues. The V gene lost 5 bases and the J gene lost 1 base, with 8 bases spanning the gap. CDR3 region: CASSPGQNTEAFF. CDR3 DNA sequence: TGTGCCAGCAGTCCGGGACAGAACACTGAAGCTTTCTTT.

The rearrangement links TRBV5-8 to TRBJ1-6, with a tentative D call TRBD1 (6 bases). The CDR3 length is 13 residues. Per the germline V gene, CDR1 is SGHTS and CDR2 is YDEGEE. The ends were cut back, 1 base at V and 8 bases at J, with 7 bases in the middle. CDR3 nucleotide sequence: TGTGCCAGCAGCTTGAGGACAGATTCACCCCTCCACTTT. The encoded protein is CASSLRTDSPLHF.

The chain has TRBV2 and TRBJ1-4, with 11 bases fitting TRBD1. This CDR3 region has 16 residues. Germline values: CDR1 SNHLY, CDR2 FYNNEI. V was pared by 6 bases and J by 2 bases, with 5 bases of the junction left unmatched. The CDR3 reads CASRTDRGLTNEKLFF. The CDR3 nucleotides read TGTGCCAGCAGGACGGACAGGGGGCTGACTAATGAAAAACTGTTTTTT.

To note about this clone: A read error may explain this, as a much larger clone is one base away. This CDR3 is CAWSVGLLDTEAFF. CDR3 coding DNA: TGTGCCTGGAGTGTGGGGCTGTTGGACACTGAAGCTTTCTTT. The V call is TRBV30, the J call TRBJ1-1; TRBD1 is a possible D gene (5 bases). The CDR3 totals 14 residues. Trimming took off 0 bases at V and 3 bases at J, with 11 bases between the two ends. CDR1 and CDR2 (germline): GTSNPN, SVGIG (reference sequence).

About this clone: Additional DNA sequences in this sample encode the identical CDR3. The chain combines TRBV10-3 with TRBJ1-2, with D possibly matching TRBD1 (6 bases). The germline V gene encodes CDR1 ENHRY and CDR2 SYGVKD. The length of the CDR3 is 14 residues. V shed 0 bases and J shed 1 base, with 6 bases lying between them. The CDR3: CAISESGGNYGYTF. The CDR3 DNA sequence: TGTGCCATCAGTGAGTCAGGGGGTAACTATGGCTACACCTTC.

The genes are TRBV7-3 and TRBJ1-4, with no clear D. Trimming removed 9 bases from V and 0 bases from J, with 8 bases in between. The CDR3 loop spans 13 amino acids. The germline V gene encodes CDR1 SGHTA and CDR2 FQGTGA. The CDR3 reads CASSATTNEKLFF. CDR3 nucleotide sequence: TGTGCCAGTTCAGCGACAACTAATGAAAAACTGTTTTTT.

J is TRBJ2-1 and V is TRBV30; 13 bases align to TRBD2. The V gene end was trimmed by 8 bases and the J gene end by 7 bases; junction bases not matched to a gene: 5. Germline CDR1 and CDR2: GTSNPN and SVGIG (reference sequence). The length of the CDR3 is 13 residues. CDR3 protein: CAGQGLAGNEQFF. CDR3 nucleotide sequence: TGTGCCGGGCAGGGACTAGCGGGAAATGAGCAGTTCTTC.

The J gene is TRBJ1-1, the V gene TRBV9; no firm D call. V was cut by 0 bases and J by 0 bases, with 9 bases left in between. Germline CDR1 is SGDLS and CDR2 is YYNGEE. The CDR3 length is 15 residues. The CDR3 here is CASSVVPLLNTEAFF. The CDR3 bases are TGTGCCAGCAGCGTAGTACCGTTGTTGAACACTGAAGCTTTCTTT.

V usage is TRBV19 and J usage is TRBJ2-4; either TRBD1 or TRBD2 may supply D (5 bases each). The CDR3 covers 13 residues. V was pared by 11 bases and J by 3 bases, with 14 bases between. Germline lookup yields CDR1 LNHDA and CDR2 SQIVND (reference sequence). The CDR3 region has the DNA TGTGCCTGCAGAGGGGAGTTCAAAAACATTCAGTACTTC. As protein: CACRGEFKNIQYF.

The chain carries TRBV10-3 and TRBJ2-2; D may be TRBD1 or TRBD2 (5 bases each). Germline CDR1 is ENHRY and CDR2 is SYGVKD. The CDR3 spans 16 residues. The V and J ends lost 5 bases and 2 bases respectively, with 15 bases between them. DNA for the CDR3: TGTGCCATCAGTCACCGGGACGGTGGTAACACCGGGGAGCTGTTTTTT. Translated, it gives CAISHRDGGNTGELFF.

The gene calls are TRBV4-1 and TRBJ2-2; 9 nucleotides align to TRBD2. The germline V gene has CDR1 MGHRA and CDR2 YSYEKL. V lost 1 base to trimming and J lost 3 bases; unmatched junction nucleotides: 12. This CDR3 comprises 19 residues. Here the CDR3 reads CASSQGLSSGRGHTGELFF. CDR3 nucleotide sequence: TGCGCCAGCAGCCAAGGTTTGAGTAGCGGGAGAGGGCACACCGGGGAGCTGTTTTTT.

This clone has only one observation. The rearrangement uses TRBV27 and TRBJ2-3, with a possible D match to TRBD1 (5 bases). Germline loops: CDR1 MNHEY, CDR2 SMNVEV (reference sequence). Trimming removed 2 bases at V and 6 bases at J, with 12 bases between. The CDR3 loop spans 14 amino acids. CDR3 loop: CASSLPRVRDTQYF. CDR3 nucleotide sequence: TGTGCCAGCAGTTTACCCAGGGTTCGGGATACGCAGTATTTT.

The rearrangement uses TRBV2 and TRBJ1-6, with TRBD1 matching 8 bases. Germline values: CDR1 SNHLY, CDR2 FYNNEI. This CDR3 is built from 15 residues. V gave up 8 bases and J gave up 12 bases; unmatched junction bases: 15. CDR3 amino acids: CASSIAGTGDLPLHF. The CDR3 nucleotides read TGTGCCAGCTCGATAGCCGGGACAGGAGATCTACCCCTCCACTTT.

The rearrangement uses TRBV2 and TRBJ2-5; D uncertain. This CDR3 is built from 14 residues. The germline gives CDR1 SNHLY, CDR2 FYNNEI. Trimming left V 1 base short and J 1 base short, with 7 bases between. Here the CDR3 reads CASSEDRTQETQYF. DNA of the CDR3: TGTGCCAGCAGTGAAGACCGAACCCAAGAGACCCAGTACTTC.